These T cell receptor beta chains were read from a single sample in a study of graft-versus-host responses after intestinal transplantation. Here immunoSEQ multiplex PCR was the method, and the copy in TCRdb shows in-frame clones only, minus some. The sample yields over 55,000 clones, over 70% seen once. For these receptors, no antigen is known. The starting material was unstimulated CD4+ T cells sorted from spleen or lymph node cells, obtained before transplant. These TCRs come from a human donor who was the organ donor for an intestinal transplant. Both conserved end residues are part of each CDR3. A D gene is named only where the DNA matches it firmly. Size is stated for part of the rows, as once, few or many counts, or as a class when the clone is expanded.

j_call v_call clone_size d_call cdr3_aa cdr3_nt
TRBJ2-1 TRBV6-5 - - CASSYQLNYDNEQFF TGTGCCAGCAGTTACCAACTAAATTATGACAATGAGCAGTTCTTC
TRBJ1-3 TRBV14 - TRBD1 CASSQDPAGGLSGNTIYF TGTGCCAGCAGCCAAGATCCGGCAGGGGGTCTATCTGGAAACACCATATATTTT
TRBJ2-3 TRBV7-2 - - CASSYRGAVTQYF TGTGCCAGCAGCTACCGGGGGGCCGTTACGCAGTATTTT
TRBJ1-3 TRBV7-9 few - CASSLGSQAGNTIYF TGTGCCAGCAGCTTAGGTTCACAGGCAGGAAACACCATATATTTT
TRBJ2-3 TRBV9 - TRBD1 CASSVGGTGGWTDTQYF TGTGCCAGCAGCGTAGGTGGGACAGGGGGCTGGACAGATACGCAGTATTTT
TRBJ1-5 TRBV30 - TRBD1 CAWSWDRGVLPQHF TGTGCCTGGAGTTGGGACAGGGGCGTTCTGCCCCAGCATTTT
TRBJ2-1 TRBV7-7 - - CASSFSLGGEQFF TGTGCTAGCAGTTTTAGTCTGGGGGGTGAGCAGTTCTTC
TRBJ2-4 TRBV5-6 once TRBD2 CASSSYTQSGLGGGNIQYF TGTGCCAGCAGCTCCTACACACAATCAGGACTAGGCGGGGGGAACATTCAGTACTTC
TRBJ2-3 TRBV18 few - CASSPDSSDTQYF TGTGCCAGCTCACCTGACAGTTCCGATACGCAGTATTTT
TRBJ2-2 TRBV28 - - CASTLLSGGLKNTGELFF TGTGCCAGCACCCTACTCTCAGGGGGACTCAAGAACACCGGGGAGCTGTTTTTT
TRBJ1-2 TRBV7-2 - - CASNATPEGYGYTF TGTGCCAGCAACGCCACCCCGGAGGGCTATGGCTACACCTTC
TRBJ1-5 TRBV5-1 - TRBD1 CASSFDGQGNQPQHF TGCGCCAGCAGCTTCGATGGACAGGGGAATCAGCCCCAGCATTTT
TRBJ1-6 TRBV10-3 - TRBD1 CAIRPTGMDSPLHF TGTGCCATCAGACCGACAGGGATGGATTCACCCCTCCACTTT
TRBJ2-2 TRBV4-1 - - CASSQRRGNTGELFF TGCGCCAGCAGCCAAAGGCGGGGTAACACCGGGGAGCTGTTTTTT
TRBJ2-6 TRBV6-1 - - CASSASLGRGSGANVLTF TGTGCCAGCAGTGCCTCCCTTGGCAGGGGTTCTGGGGCCAACGTCCTGACTTTC
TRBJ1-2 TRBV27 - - CASSLHHHPHGDYGYTF TGTGCCAGCAGCCTCCACCACCATCCGCACGGGGACTATGGCTACACCTTC
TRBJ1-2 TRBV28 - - CASSLGGDYGYTF TGTGCCAGCAGTTTAGGAGGGGACTATGGCTACACCTTC
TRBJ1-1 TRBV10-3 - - CAISFSGDTEAFF TGTGCCATCAGTTTCTCCGGGGACACTGAAGCTTTCTTT
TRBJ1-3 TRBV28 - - CASSLYRVAGNTIYF TGTGCCAGCAGTTTGTATCGGGTGGCGGGAAACACCATATATTTT
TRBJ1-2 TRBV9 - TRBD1 CASSPTGVYGYTF TGTGCCAGCAGCCCTACAGGGGTCTATGGCTACACCTTC
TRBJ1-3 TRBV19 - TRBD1 CASSTAGTGGGNTIYF TGTGCCAGTAGCACGGCCGGGACAGGGGGCGGAAACACCATATATTTT
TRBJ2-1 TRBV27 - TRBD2 CASGQRGRSDNEQFF TGTGCCAGCGGGCAGCGGGGCCGAAGCGACAATGAGCAGTTCTTC
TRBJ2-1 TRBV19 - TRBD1 CARSTGTGLYNEQFF TGTGCCAGGAGCACCGGGACAGGGTTATACAATGAGCAGTTCTTC
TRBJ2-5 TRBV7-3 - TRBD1 CASSAGTGGQETQYF TGTGCCAGCAGCGCCGGGACAGGGGGCCAAGAGACCCAGTACTTC
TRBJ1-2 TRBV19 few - CASSGQPISYGYTF TGTGCCAGTAGTGGACAGCCCATTAGTTATGGCTACACCTTC
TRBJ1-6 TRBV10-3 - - CATKEGRDNSPLHF TGTGCCACCAAGGAGGGCAGGGATAATTCACCCCTCCACTTT
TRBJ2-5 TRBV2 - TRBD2 CASSGGGGQETQYF TGTGCCAGCAGTGGCGGGGGAGGACAAGAGACCCAGTACTTC
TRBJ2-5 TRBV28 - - CASRPSTRVYETQYF TGTGCCAGCAGACCTTCCACCAGGGTCTACGAGACCCAGTACTTC
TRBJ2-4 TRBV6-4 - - CAINFQGAKNIQYF TGTGCCATCAACTTCCAGGGGGCCAAAAACATTCAGTACTTC
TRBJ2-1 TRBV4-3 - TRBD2 CASSRGTSGGYEQFF TGCGCCAGCAGCCGGGGGACTAGCGGGGGTTATGAGCAGTTCTTC
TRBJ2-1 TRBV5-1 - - CASSLAEQKKQFF TGCGCCAGCAGCTTGGCGGAGCAGAAGAAGCAGTTCTTC
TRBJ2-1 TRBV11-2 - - CASSLQGGGLYNEQFF TGTGCCAGCAGCTTACAGGGCGGGGGCCTCTACAATGAGCAGTTCTTC
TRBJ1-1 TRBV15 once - CATSRDRGFTEAFF TGTGCCACCAGCAGAGATCGAGGATTCACTGAAGCTTTCTTT
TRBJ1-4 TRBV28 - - CASSPPPGDEKLFF TGTGCCAGCAGTCCCCCCCCGGGGGACGAAAAACTGTTTTTT
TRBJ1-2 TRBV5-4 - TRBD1 CASSLVGTANYGYTF TGTGCCAGCAGCTTGGTGGGGACAGCTAACTATGGCTACACCTTC
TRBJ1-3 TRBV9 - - CASSVEGGAFGNTIYF TGTGCCAGCAGCGTAGAGGGGGGGGCGTTTGGAAACACCATATATTTT
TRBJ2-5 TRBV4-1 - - CASSQVFTAIQETQYF TGCGCCAGCAGCCAAGTCTTTACTGCCATCCAAGAGACCCAGTACTTC
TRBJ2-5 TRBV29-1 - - CSVEEDLAGTQYF TGCAGCGTTGAAGAGGACCTGGCGGGGACCCAGTACTTC
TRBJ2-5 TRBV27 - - CASSPQGARETQYF TGTGCCAGCAGTCCACAGGGTGCCCGGGAGACCCAGTACTTC
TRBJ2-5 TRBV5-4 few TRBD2 CASGTSGGARETQYF TGTGCCAGCGGGACTAGCGGGGGGGCCCGAGAGACCCAGTACTTC
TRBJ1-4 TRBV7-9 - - CASSLRRSEKLFF TGTGCCAGCAGCTTACGACGGAGTGAAAAACTGTTTTTT
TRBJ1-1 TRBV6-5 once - CASSYSRVWSTEAFF TGTGCCAGCAGTTACTCGAGGGTATGGTCCACTGAAGCTTTCTTT
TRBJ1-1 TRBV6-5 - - CASSYFLGGTEAFF TGTGCCAGCAGTTACTTCCTCGGGGGCACTGAAGCTTTCTTT
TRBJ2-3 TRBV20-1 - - CSAHPGHTQYF TGCAGTGCCCATCCAGGGCATACGCAGTATTTT
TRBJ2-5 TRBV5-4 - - CASSLGGREETQYF TGTGCCAGCAGCTTGGGGGGGCGCGAGGAGACCCAGTACTTC
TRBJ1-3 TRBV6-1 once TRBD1 CASSAVTGGSGNTIYF TGTGCCAGCAGTGCTGTGACAGGGGGCTCTGGAAACACCATATATTTT
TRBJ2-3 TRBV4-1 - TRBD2 CASSQEGLAGVDTQYF TGCGCCAGCAGCCAAGAGGGACTAGCGGGGGTGGATACGCAGTATTTT
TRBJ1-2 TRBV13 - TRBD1 CASSFEQGANGYTF TGTGCCAGCAGCTTTGAACAGGGGGCCAATGGCTACACCTTC
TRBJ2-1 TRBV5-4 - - CASSLEGLSYNEQFF TGTGCCAGCAGCTTGGAGGGGCTCTCCTACAATGAGCAGTTCTTC
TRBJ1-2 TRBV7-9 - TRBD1 CASSPGQGNGYTF TGTGCCAGCAGCCCGGGACAGGGGAACGGCTACACCTTC
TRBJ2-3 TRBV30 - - CAWARQAEDTQYF TGTGCCTGGGCAAGACAGGCCGAAGATACGCAGTATTTT
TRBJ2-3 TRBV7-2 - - CASSLDGGSTDTQYF TGTGCCAGCAGCTTAGACGGCGGGAGCACAGATACGCAGTATTTT
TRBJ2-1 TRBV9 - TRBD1 CASSVGTGGYNEQFF TGTGCCAGCAGTGTGGGGACAGGAGGCTACAATGAGCAGTTCTTC